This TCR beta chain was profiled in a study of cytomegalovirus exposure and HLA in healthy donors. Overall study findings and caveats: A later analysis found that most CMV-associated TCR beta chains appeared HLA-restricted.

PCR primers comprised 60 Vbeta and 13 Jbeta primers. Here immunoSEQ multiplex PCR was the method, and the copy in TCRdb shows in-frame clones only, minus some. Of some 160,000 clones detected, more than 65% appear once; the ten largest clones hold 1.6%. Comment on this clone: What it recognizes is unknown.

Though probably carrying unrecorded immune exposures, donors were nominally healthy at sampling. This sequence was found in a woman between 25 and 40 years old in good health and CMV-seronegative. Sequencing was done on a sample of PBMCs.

The CDR3: CASSFRERQNRGSSYEQYF. CDR3 nucleotide sequence: TGCGCCAGCAGCTTCCGAGAACGACAAAACAGGGGAAGCTCCTACGAGCAGTACTTC. The genes are TRBV5-1 and TRBJ2-7; 7 nucleotides match TRBD1. This CDR3 comprises 19 residues. CDR1 is SGHRS and CDR2 is YFSETQ in the germline V gene. J gave up 0 bases and V 2 bases, and 17 bases lay outside the gene matches.